This T cell receptor (beta chain) was recovered during a study of PD-1 blockade in classical Hodgkin lymphoma. General observations from the study: While CD8+ TCR diversity did not rise significantly by C4D1, CD4+ TCR diversity did. Newly diagnosed patients and complete responders had comparable diversity at baseline. The authors excluded patients who started nivolumab under 1 year after ASCT.

Between the trimmed V and J ends, which lost 4 bases and 4 bases, there was a span of 11 bases. The germline V gene has CDR1 SGHKS and CDR2 YYEKEE (reference sequence). This CDR3 is 13 amino acids long. In every patient, relapse followed autologous stem cell transplantation, while exposure to brentuximab vedotin differed. When best responses were assessed, they were complete response, partial response or progressive disease. Notes on this clone: Its antigen is as yet unknown.

Libraries were prepared by immunoSEQ multiplex PCR; TCRdb keeps only in-frame clonotypes and omits some of them. The sample contains some 11,000 clones, about three quarters of which appear only once. Sequences were derived from peripheral blood mononuclear cells (PBMCs), sampled at baseline. The source is a human donor with classical Hodgkin lymphoma. The J gene is TRBJ1-1, the V gene TRBV5-5, with a weak D call TRBD1 (5 bases). CDR3 in DNA: TGTGCCAGCAGCCTGGGGGTTGGCACTGAAGCTTTCTTT. Amino acid sequence: CASSLGVGTEAFF.